Below are 21 T cell receptor beta chains sequenced from a single sample in a study of T cell responses to AZD1222 COVID-19 vaccine. Sequencing was performed with immunoSEQ multiplex PCR; in TCRdb, only in-frame clones are kept and a portion is missing. Of approximately 150,000 clones in the sample, 75% to 90% were seen once. The sample in question was peripheral blood, obtained on day 0 of AZD1222 vaccination. These receptors originate from an adult in good health.

The CDR3: CASRTGEETQYF. CDR3 nucleotides: TGTGCCAGCAGAACAGGTGAAGAGACCCAGTACTTC. The V gene is TRBV6-5, the J gene TRBJ2-5; perhaps TRBD1 as D (5 bases). The ends were cut back, 6 bases at V and 3 bases at J, with 8 bases in the middle. Germline assignment: CDR1 MNHEY and CDR2 SVGAGI. The CDR3 sequence is 12 residues long.

The CDR3 DNA reads TGTGCCAGCAGTTATCGACGACTATCCTCCTACGAGCAGTACTTC. Encoded protein: CASSYRRLSSYEQYF. The gene calls are TRBV27 and TRBJ2-7; perhaps TRBD2 as D (5 bases). The germline CDR1 and CDR2 sequences are MNHEY and SMNVEV (reference sequence). V gave up 4 bases and J gave up 0 bases, with 13 bases separating them. This CDR3 is built from 15 residues.

The V and J genes are TRBV11-1 and TRBJ2-5, with 9 bases that match TRBD1. Per germline, CDR1 SGHAT and CDR2 FQDESV (reference sequence). Trimming removed 6 bases from V and 5 bases from J; junction bases left unmatched: 7. The CDR3 extends over 14 amino acids. CDR3 protein: CASSSGQGKETQYF. CDR3 bases: TGTGCCAGCAGTTCAGGACAGGGGAAGGAGACCCAGTACTTC. Looking up the rest from reference TRBV11-1 and TRBJ2-5 gives the full variable domain: EAEVAQSPRYKITEKSQAVAFWCDPISGHATLYWYRQILGQGPELLVQFQDESVVDDSQLPKDRFSAERLKGVDSTLKIQPAELGDSAMYLCASSSGQGKETQYFGPGTRLLVL.

The CDR3 is CASSLVAGSSYEQYF. In DNA form, the CDR3 reads TGTGCCAGCAGCCTGGTAGCGGGGAGCTCCTACGAGCAGTACTTC. The chain carries TRBV9 and TRBJ2-7; 8 bases fit TRBD2. The germline gives CDR1 SGDLS, CDR2 YYNGEE. This CDR3 is 15 amino acids long. J lost 0 bases, V lost 4 bases, and 6 bases had no gene match.

The genes are TRBV5-1 and TRBJ2-7, with 14 bases that match TRBD2. This CDR3 region has 18 residues. Germline V gene data show CDR1 as SGHRS and CDR2 as YFSETQ. V lost 0 bases and J lost 7; bases outside the gene matches: 12. CDR3 nucleotides: TGCGCCAGCAGCTTGGTTTTGTTGGGACTAGCGGGAGACGGTGAGCAGTACTTC. Protein product: CASSLVLLGLAGDGEQYF.

The chain couples TRBV27 to TRBJ1-5; TRBD1 is a possible D gene (5 bases). CDR3 length: 15 residues. Germline CDR1 reads MNHEY; CDR2 reads SMNVEV (reference sequence). Trimming pared 4 bases from V and 2 bases from J, leaving 12 bases between. In nucleotides, the CDR3 is TGTGCCAGCAGTTCCCAGGGTGCGGGCAATCAGCCCCAGCATTTT. This translates into CASSSQGAGNQPQHF.

This chain connects TRBV28 to TRBJ1-2; perhaps TRBD1 as D (6 bases). The CDR3 runs to 15 residues. The V end lost 4 bases, the J end lost 1 base, and 13 bases lay between the germline ends. CDR1 and CDR2 (germline): MDHEN, SYDVKM. CDR3 in amino acids: CASSSRGHYNYGYTF. The CDR3 DNA reads TGTGCCAGCAGTTCCCGGGGACATTATAACTATGGCTACACCTTC.

V and J are TRBV6-1 and TRBJ2-7; 14 positions agree with TRBD2. After removal of 0 bases from V and 6 bases from J, the junction contained 7 bases not matched to a gene. Germline loops: CDR1 MNHNS, CDR2 SASEGT. The CDR3 is made up of 17 amino acids. The CDR3 sequence: CASSEAPTSGRAGEQYF. CDR3 nucleotide sequence: TGTGCCAGCAGTGAAGCACCGACTAGCGGGAGGGCCGGCGAGCAGTACTTC.

The rearrangement joins TRBV5-4 to TRBJ2-3; 14 nucleotides align to TRBD2. This CDR3 contains 16 residues. V shed 5 bases, J shed 8 bases, and the junction held 10 bases outside the gene matches. Germline values: CDR1 SGHNT, CDR2 YYREEE (reference sequence). CDR3 residues: CASSSGLAGGLGTQYF. The CDR3 coding sequence is TGTGCCAGCAGTTCCGGACTAGCGGGAGGTCTGGGTACGCAGTATTTT.

This chain links TRBV1 with TRBJ2-3; the D segment call TRBD2 is taken from the table without a DNA check. TRBV1 is listed as a pseudogene. The CDR3 runs to 20 residues. CDR3 coding DNA: TGCACCAGCAGCCAAGATCGCCCCCCCCCTAGTGGTAGAGGGACAGATACGCAGTATTTT. This encodes CTSSQDRPPPSGRGTDTQYF.

V is TRBV7-8 and J is TRBJ1-3; a possible D gene is TRBD1 (6 bases). The CDR3 is 19 residues long. In germline, CDR1 is SGHVS, CDR2 FQNEAQ. Deletions cut 1 base from V and 0 bases from J, with 19 bases between. The CDR3 region has the DNA TGTGCCAGCAGCTTAGTGGGGGGCGCGGGGCGCCTCTCTGGAAACACCATATATTTT. Protein product: CASSLVGGAGRLSGNTIYF.

The chain carries TRBV5-4 and TRBJ1-6; 10 bases map to TRBD1. With 7 bases clipped from V and 5 bases from J, the junction kept 6 bases outside the gene matches. The CDR3 has 15 residues. Germline loops: CDR1 SGHNT, CDR2 YYREEE (reference sequence). CDR3 in DNA: TGTGCCAGCGGGGGACAGGGGAATCATAATTCACCCCTCCACTTT. Amino acids: CASGGQGNHNSPLHF.

The chain carries TRBV5-8 and TRBJ1-1; TRBD1 is a possible D gene (6 bases). The CDR3 is 16 amino acids. Germline V gene sequence: CDR1 SGHTS, CDR2 YDEGEE. Trimming removed 4 bases from V and 6 bases from J, with 22 bases in between. CDR3 coding DNA: TGTGCCAGCAGCCCTGGGGGACAACTCTCACTCTCTGAAGCTTTCTTT. Translating it yields CASSPGGQLSLSEAFF.

This chain links TRBV19 with TRBJ2-7; unclear D gene. Deletions cut 6 bases from V and 3 bases from J, with 18 bases between. The germline V gene encodes CDR1 LNHDA and CDR2 SQIVND (reference sequence). The CDR3 is 15 residues long. CDR3: CASSPIISANYEQYF. Written as DNA, the CDR3 is TGTGCCAGTAGCCCGATAATAAGCGCGAACTACGAGCAGTACTTC.

This clone was counted once. V gene TRBV19 combines with J gene TRBJ2-7, with D possibly being TRBD1 or TRBD2 (6 bases each). Germline V gene lookup returns CDR1 LNHDA and CDR2 SQIVND (reference sequence). The CDR3 sequence is 15 residues long. V dropped 3 bases and J dropped 1 base, with 13 bases sitting between them. Written as DNA, the CDR3 is TGTGCCAGTAGTATGGGGGGCGGAGGTTCCTACGAGCAGTACTTC. It is translated as CASSMGGGGSYEQYF.

CDR3 amino acids: CSVEDPGRAFF. The CDR3 DNA follows: TGCAGCGTTGAAGATCCGGGGAGGGCTTTCTTT. The chain carries TRBV29-1 and TRBJ1-1; no reliable D call. V lost 0 bases to trimming and J lost 11 bases, with 10 bases between them. Germline CDR1 and CDR2: SQVTM and ANQGSEA. The CDR3 has 11 amino acids. Filled out from reference TRBV29-1 and TRBJ1-1, the complete variable domain reads SAVISQKPSRDICQRGTSLTIQCQVDSQVTMMFWYRQQPGQSLTLIATANQGSEATYESGFVIDKFPISRPNLTFSTLTVSNMSPEDSSIYLCSVEDPGRAFFGQGTRLTVV.

This clone was observed a few times. The rearrangement links TRBV5-1 to TRBJ2-1; 7 nucleotides line up with TRBD2. The CDR3 is 16 residues long. V was clipped by 4 bases and J by 4 bases; unmatched bases: 11. The germline V gene encodes CDR1 SGHRS and CDR2 YFSETQ. CDR3 bases: TGCGCCAGCAGCCCCCACGTGGCGGGAGATTACAATGAGCAGTTCTTC. Its protein is CASSPHVAGDYNEQFF.

The chain carries TRBV7-2 and TRBJ2-3, with TRBD2 matching over 14 bases. Germline V gene data show CDR1 as SGHTA and CDR2 as FQGNSA. The CDR3 loop spans 17 amino acids. After removal of 3 bases from V and 2 bases from J, the junction contained 4 bases not matched to a gene. The CDR3 bases are TGTGCCAGCAGCTTCGGACTAGCGGGAGGACCCACAGATACGCAGTATTTT. Protein product: CASSFGLAGGPTDTQYF.

The sample holds one count of this clone. The chain has TRBV5-4 and TRBJ2-7; 8 bases fit TRBD1. The CDR3 length is 15 residues. Trimming at V came to 1 base and at J to 3 bases, leaving 6 bases not matched to a gene. Germline CDR1 reads SGHNT; CDR2 reads YYREEE (reference sequence). The CDR3 nucleotides are TGTGCCAGCAGCTTGCAGGGGGCGCTCGGCTACGAGCAGTACTTC. Amino acids: CASSLQGALGYEQYF.

This clone has only a few counts. The chain recombines TRBV28 with TRBJ1-2; possible D gene TRBD1, 6 bases. Germline values: CDR1 MDHEN, CDR2 SYDVKM. V was clipped by 2 bases and J by 6 bases, with 16 bases between them. The CDR3 loop spans 15 amino acids. In DNA, the CDR3 is TGTGCCAGCAGTTTAGGTACAGGGATTGAGAATGGCTACACCTTC. Encoded protein: CASSLGTGIENGYTF.

The CDR3 here is CASSEGRAMNTEAFF. In nucleotides, the CDR3 is TGTGCCAGCAGTGAAGGCCGGGCCATGAACACTGAAGCTTTCTTT. The genes are TRBV6-1 and TRBJ1-1; D ambiguous. Trimming cost V 1 base and J 0 bases, with 9 bases left between them. Germline V gives CDR1 MNHNS, CDR2 SASEGT. The CDR3 spans 15 residues.